This T cell receptor beta chain was identified in a study of CD8 T cells in Susac syndrome. With random hexamers, reverse transcription was performed on 0.5 to 1 ug of RNA. Coverage of TCR beta CDR3 amplification by immunoSEQ multiplex PCR extended to 54 Vbeta and 13 Jbeta. MiXCR, run by TCRdb on the immunoSEQ multiplex PCR reads, gives a single entry per CDR3 protein. The sample has a few hundred thousand distinct CDR3 sequences, approximately 95% seen once. In the multiple sclerosis control group, patients were treatment-naive and had stable or active relapsing-remitting disease. The germline CDR1 and CDR2 sequences are SQVTM and ANQGSEA. The trim removed 7 bases at V and 0 bases at J, leaving 3 bases unmatched. This CDR3 contains 13 residues.

The rearrangement links TRBV29-1 to TRBJ2-1, with 7 positions matching TRBD1. The receptor was derived from a human donor with multiple sclerosis. Sequenced: CD4+ T cells from PBMCs. CDR3 nucleotides: TGCAGCGGAGGACAGGACTCCTACAATGAGCAGTTCTTC. Translating gives CSGGQDSYNEQFF.